The TCR beta chain described here comes from a study of a mutant IDH1 vaccine in newly diagnosed glioma. Study background: Earlier treatment was radiotherapy, temozolomide, or both, with most getting both.

This CDR3 spans 13 amino acids. After removal of 10 bases from V and 5 bases from J, the junction contained 5 bases not matched to a gene. CDR1 is SGHNT, CDR2 YYREEE, per germline (reference sequence). TCRdb's copy holds only in-frame clones and misses some; the assay was immunoSEQ multiplex PCR. The repertoire holds roughly 60,000 clones, with under 85% as singletons. The time point denotes: week 11, during vaccination. Vaccination comprised doses that each held 300 ug of mutant IDH1 20-mer peptide, plus topical imiquimod. As concerns this clone: Its target is unknown.

V gene TRBV5-4 combines with J gene TRBJ2-3, with 12 bases aligning to TRBD2. This specimen consisted of PBMCs, obtained from a glioma patient whose treatment included an IDH1 peptide vaccine. The receptor's source is a man between 25 and 39 years old with glioma. The CDR3 region has the DNA TGTGCCGGGTCTAGCGGGGGGGGAGATACGCAGTATTTT. Protein product: CAGSSGGGDTQYF.